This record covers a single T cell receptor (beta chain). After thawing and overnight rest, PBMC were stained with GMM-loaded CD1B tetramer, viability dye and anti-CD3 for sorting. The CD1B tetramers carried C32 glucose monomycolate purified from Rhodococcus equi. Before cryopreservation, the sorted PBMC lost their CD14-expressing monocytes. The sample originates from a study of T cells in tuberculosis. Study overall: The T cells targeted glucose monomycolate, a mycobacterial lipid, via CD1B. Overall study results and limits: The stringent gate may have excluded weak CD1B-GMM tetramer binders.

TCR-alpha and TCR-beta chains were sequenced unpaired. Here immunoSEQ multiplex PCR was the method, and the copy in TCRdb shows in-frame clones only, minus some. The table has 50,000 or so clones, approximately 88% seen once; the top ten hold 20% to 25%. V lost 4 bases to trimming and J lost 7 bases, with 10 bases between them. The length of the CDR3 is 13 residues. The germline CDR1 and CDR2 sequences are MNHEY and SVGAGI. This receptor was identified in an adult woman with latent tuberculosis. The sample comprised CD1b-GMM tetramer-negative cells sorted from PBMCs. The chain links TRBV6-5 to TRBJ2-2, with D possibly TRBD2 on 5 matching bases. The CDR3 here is CASSSLGVGELFF. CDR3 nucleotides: TGTGCCAGCAGTTCCCTCGGGGTCGGGGAGCTGTTTTTT.